A single sample is the source of the 25 T cell receptor beta chains below, sequenced in a study of cytomegalovirus exposure and HLA in healthy donors. Primers for the PCR totalled 60 Vbeta and 13 Jbeta. Method: immunoSEQ multiplex PCR; TCRdb's copy keeps in-frame clones and lacks some. This sample carries about 190,000 clones, about 69% of them seen once, and the ten largest clones take over 4%. The sample comprised PBMCs. The receptors stem from a man aged 25 to 40 in good health and CMV-seropositive.

Here the CDR3 reads CASSRDTQYF. CDR3 bases: TGTGCCAGCAGTAGAGATACGCAGTATTTT. This chain uses TRBV7-8 with TRBJ2-3; D ambiguous. Deletions cut 6 bases from V and 5 bases from J, with 3 bases between. Germline CDR1 is SGHVS and CDR2 is FQNEAQ. This CDR3 is 10 amino acids long.

This clone has only a few counts. V gene TRBV19 combines with J gene TRBJ1-2; tentative D call: TRBD1 (5 bases). The germline V gene encodes CDR1 LNHDA and CDR2 SQIVND (reference sequence). Trimming took off 6 bases at V and 3 bases at J, with 8 bases between the two ends. CDR3 length equals 12 residues. The CDR3 region is CASRDSYYGYTF. DNA for the CDR3: TGTGCCAGTAGAGACAGCTACTATGGCTACACCTTC. The full variable domain, in which reference TRBV19 and TRBJ1-2 provide the parts outside the CDR3, is DGGITQSPKYLFRKEGQNVTLSCEQNLNHDAMYWYRQDPGQGLRLIYYSQIVNDFQKGDIAEGYSVSREKKESFPLTVTSAQKNPTAFYLCASRDSYYGYTFGSGTRLTVV.

There are a few counts of this clone. The gene calls are TRBV5-6 and TRBJ1-5; D is unclear. The CDR3 has 14 residues. Trimming stripped 0 bases from V and 3 bases from J, with 7 bases between. In germline, CDR1 is SGHDT, CDR2 YYEEEE. As DNA, the CDR3 is TGTGCCAGCAGCTTGGGAGGAAACAATCAGCCCCAGCATTTT. It codes for CASSLGGNNQPQHF.

The J gene is TRBJ2-2, the V gene TRBV5-6, with D tentatively TRBD1 (6 bases). CDR1 and CDR2 from the germline V gene are SGHDT and YYEEEE. V lost 0 bases and J 6 bases, leaving 12 bases between the germline ends. The CDR3 has 15 residues. The CDR3 loop reads CASSLEDRWAGELFF. The DNA for the CDR3 is TGTGCCAGCAGCTTGGAAGACAGGTGGGCCGGGGAGCTGTTTTTT.

The rearrangement uses TRBV7-9 and TRBJ1-5, with TRBD1 identical over 10 bases. Per germline, CDR1 SEHNR and CDR2 FQNEAQ (reference sequence). The ends lost 4 bases at V and 2 bases at J; junction bases unmatched: 2. There are 15 residues in the CDR3. The CDR3 bases are TGTGCCAGCAGCTGGGGGACAGGGGGCAATCAGCCCCAGCATTTT. This gives the protein CASSWGTGGNQPQHF.

The chain uses TRBV19 and TRBJ2-3; perhaps TRBD2 as D (5 bases). CDR1 LNHDA and CDR2 SQIVND come from the germline V gene (reference sequence). V was trimmed by 4 bases and J by 4 bases, leaving 9 bases between them. CDR3 length: 13 amino acids. DNA for the CDR3: TGTGCCAGTAGTAATCGGCGGGCAGATACGCAGTATTTT. This translates into CASSNRRADTQYF.

The chain's CDR3 is CASSRGGGAKAFF. The CDR3 nucleotides are TGTGCCAGCAGTCGTGGCGGGGGGGCAAAAGCTTTCTTT. V is TRBV11-2 and J is TRBJ1-1, with D maybe TRBD1 (6 bases). The CDR3 is 13 residues long. CDR1 and CDR2 (germline): SGHAT, FQNNGV. The V end lost 6 bases, the J end lost 9 bases, and 17 bases lay between the germline ends.

V and J are TRBV28 and TRBJ2-3; 7 bases align to TRBD2. Per germline, CDR1 MDHEN and CDR2 SYDVKM. The CDR3 is 15 amino acids. V trimming: 4 bases; J trimming: 2 bases; junction bases outside the gene matches: 6. As DNA, the CDR3 is TGTGCCAGCAGTTCCGGACTAGTCCTCACAGATACGCAGTATTTT. This translates into CASSSGLVLTDTQYF.

The V call is TRBV5-1, the J call TRBJ2-7; D not certain. CDR3 length: 12 amino acids. V was clipped by 1 base and J by 6 bases, with 8 bases between them. Germline values: CDR1 SGHRS, CDR2 YFSETQ. The CDR3 region is CASSLNTREQYF. The CDR3 DNA reads TGCGCCAGCAGCTTGAACACCCGCGAGCAGTACTTC.

The rearrangement joins TRBV30 to TRBJ1-5; D is undetermined. The CDR3 spans 11 residues. CDR1 is GTSNPN and CDR2 is SVGIG in the germline V gene (reference sequence). The V end was cut by 7 bases, the J end by 5 bases, with 9 bases between. CDR3 sequence reads: CASGSHQPQHF. CDR3 DNA sequence: TGTGCCTCGGGGAGCCATCAGCCCCAGCATTTT.

The table lists this clone with a count of one. The chain carries TRBV30 and TRBJ2-7; TRBD1 matches 8 bases. Per germline, CDR1 GTSNPN and CDR2 SVGIG (reference sequence). V gave up 3 bases and J gave up 7 bases; unmatched junction bases: 8. The CDR3 totals 13 residues. CDR3 sequence: CAWSSTGGWEQYF. The CDR3 region has the DNA TGTGCCTGGAGCTCCACAGGGGGTTGGGAGCAGTACTTC.

This clone is a singleton in its sample. V and J are TRBV23-1 and TRBJ2-2, with D unresolved. TRBV23-1 is treated as an ORF (open reading frame) with a function not yet certain. The CDR3 extends over 13 amino acids. V was cut by 4 bases and J by 8 bases, with 11 bases left in between. The DNA for the CDR3 is TGCGCCAGCAGTCTAACCGCGGAGGGGGAGCTGTTTTTT. Protein sequence: CASSLTAEGELFF.

The CDR3 region has the DNA TGTGCCAGCTCACCGCCCCAGGGCCTCGCCTACGAGCAGTACTTC. Its protein product is CASSPPQGLAYEQYF. This chain links TRBV18 with TRBJ2-7; D possibly corresponds to TRBD1 (5 bases). Deletions cut 3 bases from V and 2 bases from J, with 14 bases between. Germline V gene data show CDR1 as KGHSH and CDR2 as LQKENI. The CDR3 length is 15 residues. Together with reference TRBV18 and TRBJ2-7, the CDR3 gives the full variable domain: NAGVMQNPRHLVRRRGQEARLRCSPMKGHSHVYWYRQLPEEGLKFMVYLQKENIIDESGMPKERFSAEFPKEGPSILRIQQVVRGDSAAYFCASSPPQGLAYEQYFGPGTRLTVT.

The V and J genes are TRBV4-1 and TRBJ2-2; 8 bases are shared with TRBD2. Trimming cost V 0 bases and J 6 bases; bases outside gene matches: 3. The CDR3 is made up of 15 amino acids. CDR1 is MGHRA and CDR2 is YSYEKL in the germline V gene. CDR3 sequence: CASSQDGREAGELFF. In nucleotides, the CDR3 is TGCGCCAGCAGCCAAGATGGGCGGGAGGCCGGGGAGCTGTTTTTT.

V usage is TRBV25-1 and J usage is TRBJ1-1; no firm D call. The CDR3 contains 15 residues. Germline V gene data show CDR1 as MGHDK and CDR2 as SYGVNS. The ends were cut back, 0 bases at V and 0 bases at J, with 8 bases in the middle. The CDR3 is CASSEYGEVNTEAFF. Here the CDR3 DNA reads TGTGCCAGCAGTGAATATGGAGAGGTGAACACTGAAGCTTTCTTT.

This chain uses TRBV7-2 with TRBJ2-7; tentative D call: TRBD1 (7 bases). The CDR3 runs 16 residues. V was pared by 5 bases and J by 0 bases, with 17 bases between. Per the germline V gene, CDR1 is SGHTA and CDR2 is FQGNSA. CDR3 protein: CASSPGGGWASYEQYF. The CDR3 DNA follows: TGTGCCAGCAGCCCAGGGGGAGGCTGGGCCTCCTACGAGCAGTACTTC.

The chain links TRBV18 to TRBJ2-7, with 7 bases that match TRBD1. After removal of 1 base from V and 0 bases from J, the junction contained 6 bases not matched to a gene. This CDR3 comprises 16 residues. Germline V gene lookup returns CDR1 KGHSH and CDR2 LQKENI. CDR3 nucleotides: TGTGCCAGCTCACCACAGACAGGGATGGACTCCTACGAGCAGTACTTC. Translation gives CASSPQTGMDSYEQYF.

V gene TRBV6-5 combines with J gene TRBJ1-5; D perhaps matches TRBD1 (6 bases). This CDR3 is built from 13 residues. The V gene's germline CDR1 is MNHEY and CDR2 SVGAGI. Trimming took off 8 bases at V and 6 bases at J, with 14 bases between the two ends. The CDR3 region is CASGYRDAQPQHF. CDR3 nucleotide sequence: TGTGCCAGCGGATACAGGGACGCTCAGCCCCAGCATTTT.

This clone came up many times. This chain joins TRBV27 and TRBJ2-7, with TRBD1 matching over 8 bases. Looked up from germline, CDR1 is MNHEY and CDR2 is SMNVEV (reference sequence). This CDR3 comprises 16 residues. After removal of 6 bases from V and 1 base from J, the junction contained 11 bases not matched to a gene. The CDR3 loop is CASSRSHGQGSYEQYF. CDR3 bases: TGTGCCAGCAGCCGATCACACGGACAGGGTTCCTACGAGCAGTACTTC.

This clone was counted only a few times. V and J are TRBV5-1 and TRBJ1-1; tentative D call: TRBD1 (5 bases). This CDR3 spans 11 amino acids. Germline V gene sequence: CDR1 SGHRS, CDR2 YFSETQ. V shed 7 bases and J shed 7 bases, with 11 bases lying between them. CDR3 protein: CASSGHFEAFF. CDR3 nucleotides: TGCGCCAGCTCCGGACATTTTGAAGCTTTCTTT.

The chain is built from TRBV7-9 and TRBJ1-1; D gene uncertain. From germline, CDR1 is SEHNR and CDR2 FQNEAQ (reference sequence). This CDR3 comprises 15 residues. V was pared by 8 bases and J by 0 bases, with 16 bases between. CDR3 protein: CASGPWQPLNTEAFF. The CDR3 DNA sequence: TGTGCCAGCGGGCCGTGGCAGCCTTTGAACACTGAAGCTTTCTTT.

The genes are TRBV30 and TRBJ1-2; tentative D call: TRBD1 (5 bases). There are 16 residues in the CDR3. Trimming pared 0 bases from V and 4 bases from J, leaving 18 bases between. Germline CDR1 GTSNPN, CDR2 SVGIG (reference sequence). CDR3 bases: TGTGCCTGGAGTGTTAAGCTGGGGCGACTTCCCTATGGCTACACCTTC. Its protein product is CAWSVKLGRLPYGYTF.

As DNA, the CDR3 is TGTGCCACCAGCAGAGATCGGGCCAAGGGGAACATTCAGTACTTC. Amino acids: CATSRDRAKGNIQYF. The chain is built from TRBV15 and TRBJ2-4, with a possible D match to TRBD1 (5 bases). CDR1 is LNHNV and CDR2 is YYDKDF in the germline V gene (reference sequence). V lost 0 bases to trimming and J lost 7 bases, with 13 bases between them. The CDR3 runs to 15 residues.

The chain carries TRBV7-2 and TRBJ1-3; D ambiguous. V lost 1 base to trimming and J lost 0 bases, with 10 bases between them. Germline V gene sequence: CDR1 SGHTA, CDR2 FQGNSA. This CDR3 spans 16 amino acids. CDR3 residues: CASSLVSGSSGNTIYF. CDR3 DNA sequence: TGTGCCAGCAGCTTAGTTTCGGGTTCCTCTGGAAACACCATATATTTT.

The J gene is TRBJ1-1, the V gene TRBV7-9; D not resolved. Trimming removed 8 bases from V and 0 bases from J, with 10 bases in between. The CDR3 loop spans 13 amino acids. CDR1 and CDR2 (germline): SEHNR, FQNEAQ (reference sequence). The DNA of the CDR3 is TGTGCCAGCTCCGGGAGGTTGAACACTGAAGCTTTCTTT. It is translated as CASSGRLNTEAFF. The entire variable domain, with the rest obtained from reference TRBV7-9 and TRBJ1-1, is as follows: DTGVSQNPRHKITKRGQNVTFRCDPISEHNRLYWYRQTLGQGPEFLTYFQNEAQLEKSRLLSDRFSAERPKGSFSTLEIQRTEQGDSAMYLCASSGRLNTEAFFGQGTRLTVV.